What follows are 6 T cell receptor beta chains derived from one specimen sequenced in a study of PD-1 blockade in mismatch repair-deficient tumors. Assay: immunoSEQ multiplex PCR; the TCRdb copy retains only in-frame clones and omits some. This sample yields tens of thousands of clones, of which more than 70% are seen a single time; about 3.7% belongs to the top ten. The material was PBMCs, obtained less than 7 weeks after starting pembrolizumab. These receptors came from an adult with mismatch repair-deficient cancer.

The chain links TRBV5-1 to TRBJ2-1, with no clear D. The CDR3 runs 14 residues. The V end was cut by 0 bases, the J end by 5 bases, with 9 bases between. The germline V gene has CDR1 SGHRS and CDR2 YFSETQ. DNA for the CDR3: TGCGCCAGCAGCTTGGATGCGAGCAACAATGAGCAGTTCTTC. Its protein is CASSLDASNNEQFF.

In its sample, this clone was seen once. The V and J genes are TRBV10-2 and TRBJ2-4, with TRBD2 identical over 7 bases. Germline lookup yields CDR1 WSHSY and CDR2 SAAADI. This CDR3 is built from 18 residues. V shed 2 bases, J shed 2 bases, and the junction held 12 bases outside the gene matches. For the CDR3, the DNA is TGCGCCAGCAGTGAGCCGAGGAGTAGGGAGGGGCCCAAAAACATTCAGTACTTC. Its protein product is CASSEPRSREGPKNIQYF.

This chain joins TRBV5-6 and TRBJ1-2; TRBD1 is a possible D gene (6 bases). Per germline, CDR1 SGHDT and CDR2 YYEEEE. Deletions cut 3 bases from V and 8 bases from J, with 20 bases between. This CDR3 has 15 amino acids. The chain's CDR3 is CASSSPRDGGRGYTF. CDR3 nucleotide sequence: TGTGCCAGCAGCTCGCCCCGGGACGGGGGGCGAGGCTACACCTTC. The variable domain in full, with the rest retrieved from reference TRBV5-6 and TRBJ1-2, is DAGVTQSPTHLIKTRGQQVTLRCSPKSGHDTVSWYQQALGQGPQFIFQYYEEEERQRGNFPDRFSGHQFPNYSSELNVNALLLGDSALYLCASSSPRDGGRGYTFGSGTRLTVV.

The chain combines TRBV30 with TRBJ1-2; D gene unclear. The CDR3 totals 13 residues. V was shortened by 2 bases and J by 3 bases, with 10 bases between the two germline ends. CDR1 is GTSNPN, CDR2 SVGIG, per germline (reference sequence). The CDR3 DNA sequence: TGTGCCTGGAGTCCTGAGTGGTACTATGGCTACACCTTC. Its protein is CAWSPEWYYGYTF.

The chain combines TRBV7-8 with TRBJ1-2, with TRBD1 matching 8 bases. J was trimmed by 4 bases and V by 6 bases; bases with no gene match: 4. The germline CDR1 and CDR2 sequences are SGHVS and FQNEAQ. The CDR3 totals 13 residues. CDR3 sequence reads: CASSLDRAYGYTF. CDR3 DNA sequence: TGTGCCAGCAGTCTGGACAGGGCCTATGGCTACACCTTC.

The CDR3 region has the DNA TGCAGCGTTGGGCGGGTGAACACCGGGGAGCTGTTTTTT. It translates to CSVGRVNTGELFF. This chain connects TRBV29-1 to TRBJ2-2; TRBD2 is a possible D gene (5 bases). Trimming shortened V by 4 bases and J by 1 base, and 7 bases separated the two germline ends. The CDR3 totals 13 residues. Looked up from germline, CDR1 is SQVTM and CDR2 is ANQGSEA.